A single sample is the source of the 8 T cell receptor beta chains below, sequenced in a study of blood T cells in healthy people across ages. For the second PCR, which ran for about 6 to 11 cycles, a sample-barcoded 5' primer and a J-beta primer mix were used. TCRdb called the 5' RACE reads again in MiXCR, with one record for every CDR3 protein. The data show about 1.4 million distinct CDR3 sequences, approximately 59% seen once. Source material: blood. These receptors originate from a man between 18 and 35 years old in good health.

V usage is TRBV4-3 and J usage is TRBJ2-3; no clear D. From germline, CDR1 is LGHNA and CDR2 YSLEER. V lost 2 bases and J 6 bases, leaving 12 bases between the germline ends. This CDR3 spans 14 amino acids. The CDR3 spells CASSQWSVADTQYF. The CDR3 region has the DNA TGCGCCAGCAGCCAATGGTCCGTTGCGGATACGCAGTATTTT.

This clonotype was recorded a few times. The rearrangement links TRBV7-9 to TRBJ2-5; TRBD2 agrees at 11 bases. This CDR3 has 16 amino acids. Per germline, CDR1 SEHNR and CDR2 FQNEAQ (reference sequence). Unmatched junction bases numbered 7, after V lost 2 bases and J lost 5 bases. CDR3 bases: TGTGCCAGCAGCTTAACCCCGACTAGCGGGAAGGAGACCCAGTACTTC. Protein sequence: CASSLTPTSGKETQYF.

J is TRBJ2-3 and V is TRBV6-1; no firm D call. The germline CDR1 and CDR2 sequences are MNHNS and SASEGT. This CDR3 comprises 11 residues. The V end lost 0 bases, the J end lost 7 bases, and 2 bases lay between the germline ends. The CDR3 is CASSEANTQYF. The CDR3 bases are TGTGCCAGCAGTGAAGCGAATACGCAGTATTTT.

The chain combines TRBV25-1 with TRBJ2-3; 15 bases are shared with TRBD2. Germline lookup yields CDR1 MGHDK and CDR2 SYGVNS. Germline trimming cut 2 bases from V and 5 bases from J; bases unmatched to any gene: 5. This CDR3 is 17 amino acids long. The CDR3 DNA reads as TGTGCCAGCAGTGAAAGGGGACTAGCGGGGGGAAGAGATACGCAGTATTTT. Translation: CASSERGLAGGRDTQYF.

The chain carries TRBV4-1 and TRBJ1-2; D gene uncertain. This CDR3 contains 16 residues. Germline loops: CDR1 MGHRA, CDR2 YSYEKL. Trimming pared 0 bases from V and 5 bases from J, leaving 16 bases between. The CDR3: CASSQDFLTSHYGYTF. The CDR3 DNA reads as TGCGCCAGCAGCCAAGATTTCCTAACATCCCATTATGGCTACACCTTC.

The genes are TRBV12-3 or TRBV12-4 and TRBJ1-6; 9 positions agree with TRBD1. The CDR3 has 15 amino acids. V shed 5 bases and J 8 bases; nucleotides not matched to a gene: 7. This CDR3 is CASSMTGGYDSPLHF. The CDR3 region has the DNA TGTGCCAGCAGTATGACAGGGGGGTATGATTCACCCCTCCACTTT.

The chain is built from TRBV12-3 or TRBV12-4 and TRBJ2-3, with TRBD1 identical over 10 bases. The junction had 7 bases not matched to a gene; V was cut back by 6 bases and J by 4 bases. The CDR3 has 15 amino acids. The CDR3 loop reads CASRPGQGFPDTQYF. For the CDR3, the DNA is TGTGCCAGCAGACCGGGACAGGGGTTCCCAGATACGCAGTATTTT.

The chain combines TRBV6-6 with TRBJ2-7; the D is unclear. The CDR3 has 14 residues. Trimming took off 5 bases at V and 1 base at J, with 12 bases between the two ends. Germline CDR1 is MNHNY and CDR2 is SVGAGI (reference sequence). CDR3 bases: TGTGCCAGCAGTAGTAGGACCTGGTCCTACGAGCAGTACTTC. Translation gives CASSSRTWSYEQYF.